These T cell receptor beta chains were read from a single sample in a study of cytomegalovirus exposure and HLA in healthy donors. Libraries were prepared by immunoSEQ multiplex PCR; TCRdb keeps only in-frame clonotypes and omits some of them. The sample records around 69,000 clones, around two thirds being singletons. Sequenced material: PBMCs. Receptor source: a woman in her forties or fifties in good health and CMV-seropositive. The CDR3 runs from the conserved cysteine through the conserved F or W. The D gene is left open where the match is weak. Clone size is shown for a subset of rows, as once, few, many or a class of expanded clone.

abundance: few; d_gene: NA; j_gene: TRBJ1-4; v_gene: TRBV2; CDR3nt: TGTGCCAGCAGTGAAAATGCAGCGGGTAATGAAAAACTGTTTTTT; CDR3aa: CASSENAAGNEKLFF
abundance: few; d_gene: TRBD1; j_gene: TRBJ1-1; v_gene: TRBV4-1; CDR3nt: TGCGCCAGCAGCCAAGGCAGGGACAGATGGGCGACCACTGAAGCTTTCTTT; CDR3aa: CASSQGRDRWATTEAFF
abundance: NA; d_gene: TRBD2; j_gene: TRBJ2-1; v_gene: TRBV7-9; CDR3nt: TGTGCCAGCAGCCCCCGTGCTAGCGGGTACAATGAGCAGTTCTTC; CDR3aa: CASSPRASGYNEQFF
abundance: NA; d_gene: NA; j_gene: TRBJ1-1; v_gene: TRBV30; CDR3nt: TGTGCCTGGAGTCTACAGGGTAACACTGAAGCTTTCTTT; CDR3aa: CAWSLQGNTEAFF
abundance: NA; d_gene: NA; j_gene: TRBJ2-7; v_gene: TRBV29-1; CDR3nt: TGCAGCGTTGAAGATTTCGGGGGATTCGGGTACGAGCAGTACTTC; CDR3aa: CSVEDFGGFGYEQYF
abundance: NA; d_gene: TRBD2; j_gene: TRBJ2-7; v_gene: TRBV29-1; CDR3nt: TGCAGCGTCACTCGCGGGGGGGCCTCCTACGAGCAGTACTTC; CDR3aa: CSVTRGGASYEQYF
abundance: NA; d_gene: NA; j_gene: TRBJ2-7; v_gene: TRBV5-1; CDR3nt: TGCGCCAGCAGCCCGGACAGCTCCTACGAGCAGTACTTC; CDR3aa: CASSPDSSYEQYF
abundance: NA; d_gene: NA; j_gene: TRBJ2-1; v_gene: TRBV7-6; CDR3nt: TGTGCCAGCAGCTTAGTAGTGTCAGGGGTCCCCAATGAGCAGTTCTTC; CDR3aa: CASSLVVSGVPNEQFF
abundance: few; d_gene: TRBD1; j_gene: TRBJ2-7; v_gene: TRBV27; CDR3nt: TGTGCCAGCGCCCTCTGGTTAGGGACAGGGGACCCCTACGAGCAGTACTTC; CDR3aa: CASALWLGTGDPYEQYF
abundance: NA; d_gene: TRBD2; j_gene: TRBJ2-1; v_gene: TRBV7-2; CDR3nt: TGTGCCAGCAGCGCACTAGCGGGGGGTGTGTTCTTC; CDR3aa: CASSALAGGVFF
abundance: NA; d_gene: TRBD1; j_gene: TRBJ1-4; v_gene: TRBV7-2; CDR3nt: TGTGCCAGCAGCACGGGACAGAAAACTGAAAAACTGTTTTTT; CDR3aa: CASSTGQKTEKLFF
abundance: NA; d_gene: NA; j_gene: TRBJ2-2; v_gene: TRBV30; CDR3nt: TGTGCCTGGAGACCCCGTGCTGGGCGAACCGGGGAGCTGTTTTTT; CDR3aa: CAWRPRAGRTGELFF
abundance: NA; d_gene: NA; j_gene: TRBJ2-7; v_gene: TRBV29-1; CDR3nt: TGCAGCGTTGAACTAGGGGGCGAGCAGTACTTC; CDR3aa: CSVELGGEQYF
abundance: few; d_gene: NA; j_gene: TRBJ1-5; v_gene: TRBV5-6; CDR3nt: TGTGCCAGCAGCTTGGGAGGAACCAGCAATCAGCCCCAGCATTTT; CDR3aa: CASSLGGTSNQPQHF
abundance: NA; d_gene: NA; j_gene: TRBJ2-7; v_gene: TRBV11-2; CDR3nt: TGTGCCAGCAGCTTAGAACGGGAATACACCGAGCAGTACTTC; CDR3aa: CASSLEREYTEQYF
abundance: NA; d_gene: TRBD1; j_gene: TRBJ2-1; v_gene: TRBV5-1; CDR3nt: TGCGCCAGCAGCATCGGGACAGCCGACAATGAGCAGTTCTTC; CDR3aa: CASSIGTADNEQFF
abundance: NA; d_gene: TRBD1; j_gene: TRBJ1-6; v_gene: TRBV19; CDR3nt: TGTGCCAGTAGTATATCCTACGGGACAGACTATAATTCACCCCTCCACTTT; CDR3aa: CASSISYGTDYNSPLHF
abundance: NA; d_gene: TRBD1; j_gene: TRBJ2-7; v_gene: TRBV10-1; CDR3nt: TGCGCCAGCAGTTCCGGGACAGGGCCTCCCTACGAGCAGTACTTC; CDR3aa: CASSSGTGPPYEQYF
abundance: NA; d_gene: TRBD2; j_gene: TRBJ2-7; v_gene: TRBV28; CDR3nt: TGTGCCAGCAGCCTAAGTGGGACAGGGCTGACTAGCGGGAGCTTAGGGCAGTACTTC; CDR3aa: CASSLSGTGLTSGSLGQYF
abundance: NA; d_gene: NA; j_gene: TRBJ2-2; v_gene: TRBV6-5; CDR3nt: TGTGCCAGCAGCCTCTCGGGGACAAACACCGGGGAGCTGTTTTTT; CDR3aa: CASSLSGTNTGELFF
abundance: once; d_gene: TRBD2; j_gene: TRBJ2-5; v_gene: TRBV11-2; CDR3nt: TGTGCCAGCAGCCCCGGCCGAACTAGCGGGAGTGGGGAGACCCAGTACTTC; CDR3aa: CASSPGRTSGSGETQYF
abundance: once; d_gene: TRBD1; j_gene: TRBJ1-6; v_gene: TRBV27; CDR3nt: TGTGCCAGCAGTTCTTACAGGGGAGCGAATTCACCCCTCCACTTT; CDR3aa: CASSSYRGANSPLHF
abundance: NA; d_gene: TRBD1; j_gene: TRBJ1-4; v_gene: TRBV19; CDR3nt: TGTGCCAGTAGTATTTGGGGACAGGGGGATGAAAAACTGTTTTTT; CDR3aa: CASSIWGQGDEKLFF
abundance: NA; d_gene: TRBD1; j_gene: TRBJ1-6; v_gene: TRBV4-3; CDR3nt: TGCGCCAGCAGCCAAGATGAGGGGATTACAGGGGGGAATAATTCACCCCTCCACTTT; CDR3aa: CASSQDEGITGGNNSPLHF
abundance: NA; d_gene: NA; j_gene: TRBJ1-1; v_gene: TRBV7-2; CDR3nt: TGTGCCAGCAGCTCCAGATCAGGGGTCACTGAAGCTTTCTTT; CDR3aa: CASSSRSGVTEAFF
abundance: NA; d_gene: NA; j_gene: TRBJ2-3; v_gene: TRBV5-4; CDR3nt: TGTGCCAGCGGCCGTACTGGGCCAGATACGCAGTATTTT; CDR3aa: CASGRTGPDTQYF
abundance: NA; d_gene: NA; j_gene: TRBJ2-3; v_gene: TRBV7-2; CDR3nt: TGTGCCAGCAGCTTAGTCGGGGTACCCACAGATACGCAGTATTTT; CDR3aa: CASSLVGVPTDTQYF
abundance: NA; d_gene: TRBD1; j_gene: TRBJ1-3; v_gene: TRBV10-3; CDR3nt: TGTGCCATCAGACCGGGACAGGGATCGGAAGGAAACACCATATATTTT; CDR3aa: CAIRPGQGSEGNTIYF
abundance: NA; d_gene: NA; j_gene: TRBJ2-7; v_gene: TRBV10-3; CDR3nt: TGTGCCATCAGTGCTCCCCCGAGGAGCCACGAGCAGTACTTC; CDR3aa: CAISAPPRSHEQYF
abundance: few; d_gene: NA; j_gene: TRBJ2-3; v_gene: TRBV11-3; CDR3nt: TGTGCCAGCAGCCCCCATTTCAAAGATACGCAGTATTTT; CDR3aa: CASSPHFKDTQYF
abundance: NA; d_gene: NA; j_gene: TRBJ2-2; v_gene: TRBV9; CDR3nt: TGTGCCAGCAGCCCCTCAGGGGCGGACACCGGGGAGCTGTTTTTT; CDR3aa: CASSPSGADTGELFF
abundance: NA; d_gene: NA; j_gene: TRBJ1-4; v_gene: TRBV6-1; CDR3nt: TGTGCCAGCAGGAGGGTCTCTAATGAAAAACTGTTTTTT; CDR3aa: CASRRVSNEKLFF
abundance: once; d_gene: TRBD1; j_gene: TRBJ2-2; v_gene: TRBV28; CDR3nt: TGTGCCAGCAGTCAGACAGGGCCAGTTCCCGGGGAGCTGTTTTTT; CDR3aa: CASSQTGPVPGELFF
abundance: few; d_gene: TRBD2; j_gene: TRBJ2-5; v_gene: TRBV28; CDR3nt: TGTGCCAGCAGCTTAGCGGGGGAGAAGGCTAGGGGCCAGTACTTC; CDR3aa: CASSLAGEKARGQYF
abundance: NA; d_gene: TRBD2; j_gene: TRBJ2-1; v_gene: TRBV19; CDR3nt: TGTGCCAGTAGTTGGGCGGGGGACCCCTCGGGCAATGAGCAGTTCTTC; CDR3aa: CASSWAGDPSGNEQFF
abundance: NA; d_gene: TRBD2; j_gene: TRBJ2-7; v_gene: TRBV9; CDR3nt: TGTGCCAGCAGCGTAGGGACTAGCGGGAGAATGGGGGAGCAGTACTTC; CDR3aa: CASSVGTSGRMGEQYF
abundance: NA; d_gene: TRBD1; j_gene: TRBJ1-1; v_gene: TRBV5-4; CDR3nt: TGTGCCAGCAGCACCGCCGGGACAGGCACTGAAGCTTTCTTT; CDR3aa: CASSTAGTGTEAFF
abundance: many; d_gene: TRBD2; j_gene: TRBJ2-3; v_gene: TRBV5-1; CDR3nt: TGCGCCAGCAGCTTGGCTAGCGGGAGCACAGATACGCAGTATTTT; CDR3aa: CASSLASGSTDTQYF
abundance: NA; d_gene: NA; j_gene: TRBJ2-5; v_gene: TRBV28; CDR3nt: TGTGCCAGCATCGAGCAGGGGAAAGAGACCCAGTACTTC; CDR3aa: CASIEQGKETQYF
abundance: NA; d_gene: NA; j_gene: TRBJ2-7; v_gene: TRBV28; CDR3nt: TGTGCCAGCACCCCGGGGGACAGAACCTACGAGCAGTACTTC; CDR3aa: CASTPGDRTYEQYF
abundance: NA; d_gene: TRBD2; j_gene: TRBJ2-3; v_gene: TRBV28; CDR3nt: TGTGCCAGCAGTATCTCCGGGACTAGAGGGTATTTT; CDR3aa: CASSISGTRGYF
abundance: NA; d_gene: TRBD2; j_gene: TRBJ2-7; v_gene: TRBV9; CDR3nt: TGTGCCAGCAGCCAAGGGGCGGGAGCCTACGAGCAGTACTTC; CDR3aa: CASSQGAGAYEQYF
abundance: NA; d_gene: TRBD1; j_gene: TRBJ1-2; v_gene: TRBV6-5; CDR3nt: TGTGCCAGCAGGCCCGGGACAGGGGGGTATGGCTACACCTTC; CDR3aa: CASRPGTGGYGYTF
abundance: few; d_gene: NA; j_gene: TRBJ2-7; v_gene: TRBV7-8; CDR3nt: TGTGCCAGCAACCCCGCCCGGGGTGGCGCCTACGAGCAGTACTTC; CDR3aa: CASNPARGGAYEQYF
abundance: NA; d_gene: NA; j_gene: TRBJ2-7; v_gene: TRBV7-9; CDR3nt: TGTGCCAGCAGCTTAGCGGACAGCACCTACGAGCAGTACTTC; CDR3aa: CASSLADSTYEQYF
abundance: NA; d_gene: NA; j_gene: TRBJ2-7; v_gene: TRBV21-1; CDR3nt: TGTGCCAGCAGCAACCAGGCCCCGGGACTAGCGGGAGAAAGAACCTACGAGCAGTACTTC; CDR3aa: CASSNQAPGLAGERTYEQYF
abundance: few; d_gene: TRBD1; j_gene: TRBJ1-2; v_gene: TRBV28; CDR3nt: TGTGCCAGCAGTTTATCGACAGGGGGCGAGAGCTACACCTTC; CDR3aa: CASSLSTGGESYTF
abundance: few; d_gene: TRBD1; j_gene: TRBJ1-3; v_gene: TRBV6-6; CDR3nt: TGTGCCAGCAGTCAACAGGACAGGCTCTCTGGAAACACCATATATTTT; CDR3aa: CASSQQDRLSGNTIYF
abundance: NA; d_gene: TRBD2; j_gene: TRBJ2-4; v_gene: TRBV28; CDR3nt: TGTGCCAGCAGTTCCTTCGGACTAGCGGAGGGACTTCAGTACTTC; CDR3aa: CASSSFGLAEGLQYF
abundance: NA; d_gene: TRBD1; j_gene: TRBJ1-3; v_gene: TRBV5-4; CDR3nt: TGTGCCAGCTTTATACAGGGGGCTGGAAACACCATATATTTT; CDR3aa: CASFIQGAGNTIYF
abundance: NA; d_gene: TRBD1; j_gene: TRBJ2-1; v_gene: TRBV7-8; CDR3nt: TGTGCCAGCAGCTTAGGAGGACAGGCCTACAATGAGCAGTTCTTC; CDR3aa: CASSLGGQAYNEQFF
abundance: NA; d_gene: TRBD1; j_gene: TRBJ1-3; v_gene: TRBV5-1; CDR3nt: TGCGCCAGCAGCTGGACCGCAGGGGGAGGTGGAAACACCATATATTTT; CDR3aa: CASSWTAGGGGNTIYF